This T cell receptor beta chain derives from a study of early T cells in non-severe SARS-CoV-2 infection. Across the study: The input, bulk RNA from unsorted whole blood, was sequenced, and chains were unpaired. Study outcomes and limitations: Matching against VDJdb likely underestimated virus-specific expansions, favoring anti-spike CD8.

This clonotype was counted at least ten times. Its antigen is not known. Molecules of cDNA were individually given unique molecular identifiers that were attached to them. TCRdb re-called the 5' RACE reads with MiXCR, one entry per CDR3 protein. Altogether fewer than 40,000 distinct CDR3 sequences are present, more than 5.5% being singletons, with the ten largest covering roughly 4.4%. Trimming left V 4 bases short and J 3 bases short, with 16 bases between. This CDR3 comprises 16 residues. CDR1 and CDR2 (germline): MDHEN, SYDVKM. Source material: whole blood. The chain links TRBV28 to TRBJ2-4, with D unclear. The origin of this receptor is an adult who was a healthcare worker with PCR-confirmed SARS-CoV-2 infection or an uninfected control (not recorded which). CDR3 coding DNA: TGTGCCAGCAGTTCCTCCCGATTATTCGTCAAAAACATTCAGTACTTC. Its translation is CASSSSRLFVKNIQYF.